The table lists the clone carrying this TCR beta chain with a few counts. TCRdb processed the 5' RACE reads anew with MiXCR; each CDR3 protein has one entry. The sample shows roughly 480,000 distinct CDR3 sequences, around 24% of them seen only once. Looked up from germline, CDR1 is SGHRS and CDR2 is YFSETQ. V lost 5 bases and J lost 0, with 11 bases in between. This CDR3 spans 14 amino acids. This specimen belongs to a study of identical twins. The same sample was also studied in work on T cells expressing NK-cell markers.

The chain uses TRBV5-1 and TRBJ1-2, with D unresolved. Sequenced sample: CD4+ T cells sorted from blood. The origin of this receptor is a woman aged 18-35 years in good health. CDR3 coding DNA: TGCGCCAGCAGGACTACGGGAGCTAACTATGGCTACACCTTC. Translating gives CASRTTGANYGYTF.